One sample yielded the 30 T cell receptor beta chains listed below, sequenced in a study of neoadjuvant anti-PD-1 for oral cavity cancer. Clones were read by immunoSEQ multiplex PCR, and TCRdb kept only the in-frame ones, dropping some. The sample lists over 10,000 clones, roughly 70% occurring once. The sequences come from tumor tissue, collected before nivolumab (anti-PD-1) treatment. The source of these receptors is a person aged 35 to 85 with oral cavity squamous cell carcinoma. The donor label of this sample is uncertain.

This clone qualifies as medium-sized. The CDR3 loop reads CASGLGQGVSETQYF. In nucleotides, the CDR3 is TGTGCTAGTGGTTTGGGGCAGGGGGTGTCAGAGACCCAGTACTTC. V is TRBV12-5 and J is TRBJ2-5; TRBD1 agrees at 7 bases. The germline V gene encodes CDR1 LGHNT and CDR2 FRNRAP. This CDR3 region has 15 residues. The trim removed 1 base at V and 4 bases at J, leaving 6 bases unmatched.

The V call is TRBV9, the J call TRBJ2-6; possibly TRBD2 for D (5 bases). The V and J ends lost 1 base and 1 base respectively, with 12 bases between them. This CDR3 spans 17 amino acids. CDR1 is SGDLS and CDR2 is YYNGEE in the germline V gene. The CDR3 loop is CASSVLPGGSGANVLTF. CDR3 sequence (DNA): TGTGCCAGCAGCGTATTACCAGGCGGGTCTGGGGCCAACGTCCTGACTTTC.

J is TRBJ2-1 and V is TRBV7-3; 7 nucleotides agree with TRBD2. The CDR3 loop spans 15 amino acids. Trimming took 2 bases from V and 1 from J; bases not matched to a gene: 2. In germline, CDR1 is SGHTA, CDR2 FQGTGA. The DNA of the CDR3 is TGTGCCAGCAGCTTAGCGGGAGTATCCTACAATGAGCAGTTCTTC. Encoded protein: CASSLAGVSYNEQFF.

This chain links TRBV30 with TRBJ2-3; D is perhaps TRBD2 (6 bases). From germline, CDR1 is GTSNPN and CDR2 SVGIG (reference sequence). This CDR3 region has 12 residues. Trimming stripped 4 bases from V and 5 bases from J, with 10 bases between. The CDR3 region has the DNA TGTGCCTGGACCGGGAGTAGAGATACGCAGTATTTT. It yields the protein CAWTGSRDTQYF.

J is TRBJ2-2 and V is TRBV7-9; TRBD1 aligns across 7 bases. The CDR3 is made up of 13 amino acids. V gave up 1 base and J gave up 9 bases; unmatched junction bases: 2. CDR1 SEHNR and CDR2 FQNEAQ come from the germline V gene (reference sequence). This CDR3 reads CASSLEGARELFF. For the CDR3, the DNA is TGTGCCAGCAGCTTAGAGGGGGCCCGGGAGCTGTTTTTT.

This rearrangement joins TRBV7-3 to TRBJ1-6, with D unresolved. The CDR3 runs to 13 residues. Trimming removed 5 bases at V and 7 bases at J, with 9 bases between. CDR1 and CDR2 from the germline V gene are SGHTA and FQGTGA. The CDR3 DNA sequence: TGTGCCAGCAGCCTCGACGGGAATTCACCCCTCCACTTT. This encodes CASSLDGNSPLHF.

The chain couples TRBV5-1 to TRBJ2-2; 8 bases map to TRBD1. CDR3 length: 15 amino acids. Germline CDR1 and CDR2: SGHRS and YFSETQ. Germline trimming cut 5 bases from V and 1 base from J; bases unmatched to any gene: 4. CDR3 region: CASRGGQENTGELFF. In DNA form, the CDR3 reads TGCGCCAGCAGAGGGGGACAGGAGAACACCGGGGAGCTGTTTTTT.

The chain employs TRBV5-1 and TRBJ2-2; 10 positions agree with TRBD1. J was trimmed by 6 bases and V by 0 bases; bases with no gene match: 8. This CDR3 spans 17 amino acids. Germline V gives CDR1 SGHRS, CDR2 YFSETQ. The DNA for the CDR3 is TGCGCCAGCAGCTTGGGGACAGGGGGATCCCTACCCGGGGAGCTGTTTTTT. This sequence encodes CASSLGTGGSLPGELFF.

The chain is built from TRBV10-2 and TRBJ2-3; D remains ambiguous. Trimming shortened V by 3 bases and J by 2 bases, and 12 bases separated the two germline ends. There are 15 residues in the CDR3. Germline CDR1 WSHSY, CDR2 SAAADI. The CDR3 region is CASSEIRVATDTQYF. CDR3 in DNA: TGCGCCAGCAGTGAAATCCGTGTCGCCACAGATACGCAGTATTTT.

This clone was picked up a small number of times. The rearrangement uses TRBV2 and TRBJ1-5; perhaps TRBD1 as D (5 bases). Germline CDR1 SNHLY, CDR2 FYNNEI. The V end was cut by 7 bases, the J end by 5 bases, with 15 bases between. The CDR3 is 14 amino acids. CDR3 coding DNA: TGTGCCAGCACTATACTCTCAGGGTATCAGCCCCAGCATTTT. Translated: CASTILSGYQPQHF.

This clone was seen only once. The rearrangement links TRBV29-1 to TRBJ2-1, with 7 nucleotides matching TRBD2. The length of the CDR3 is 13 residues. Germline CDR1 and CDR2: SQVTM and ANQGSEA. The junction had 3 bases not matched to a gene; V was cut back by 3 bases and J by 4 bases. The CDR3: CSVDLADYNEQFF. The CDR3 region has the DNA TGCAGCGTTGATCTAGCGGATTACAATGAGCAGTTCTTC.

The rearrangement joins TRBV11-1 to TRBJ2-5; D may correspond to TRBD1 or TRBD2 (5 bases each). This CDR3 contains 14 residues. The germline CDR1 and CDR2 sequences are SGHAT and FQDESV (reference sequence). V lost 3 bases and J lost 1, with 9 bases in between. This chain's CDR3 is CASSFGALQETQYF. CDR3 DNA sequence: TGTGCCAGCAGCTTCGGGGCCCTCCAAGAGACCCAGTACTTC.

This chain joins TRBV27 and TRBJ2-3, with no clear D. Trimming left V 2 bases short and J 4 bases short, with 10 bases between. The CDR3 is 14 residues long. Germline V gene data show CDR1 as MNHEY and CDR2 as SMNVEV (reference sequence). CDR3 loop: CASSLTPVADTQYF. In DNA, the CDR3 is TGTGCCAGCAGTTTAACTCCAGTTGCAGATACGCAGTATTTT.

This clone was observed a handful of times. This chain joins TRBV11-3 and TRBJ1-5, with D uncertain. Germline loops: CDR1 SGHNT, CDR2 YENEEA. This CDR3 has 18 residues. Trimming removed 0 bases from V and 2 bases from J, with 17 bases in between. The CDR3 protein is CASSLDRGGLDGNQPQHF. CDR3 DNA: TGTGCCAGCAGCTTAGATCGAGGAGGGTTAGATGGCAATCAGCCCCAGCATTTT.

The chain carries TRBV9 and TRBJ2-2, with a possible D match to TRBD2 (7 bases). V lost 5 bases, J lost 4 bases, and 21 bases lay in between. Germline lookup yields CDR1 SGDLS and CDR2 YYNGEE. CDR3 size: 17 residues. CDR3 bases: TGTGCCAGCAGAGGGGGGGAGGGCCCCGGCATCACCGGGGAGCTGTTTTTT. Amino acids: CASRGGEGPGITGELFF.

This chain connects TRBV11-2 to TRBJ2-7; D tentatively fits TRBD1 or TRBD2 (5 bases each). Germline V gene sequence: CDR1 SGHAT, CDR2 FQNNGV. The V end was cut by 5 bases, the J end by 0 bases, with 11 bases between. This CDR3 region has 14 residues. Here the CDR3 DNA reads TGTGCCAGCAGCACCCGGGACCTCTCCTACGAGCAGTACTTC. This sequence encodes CASSTRDLSYEQYF.

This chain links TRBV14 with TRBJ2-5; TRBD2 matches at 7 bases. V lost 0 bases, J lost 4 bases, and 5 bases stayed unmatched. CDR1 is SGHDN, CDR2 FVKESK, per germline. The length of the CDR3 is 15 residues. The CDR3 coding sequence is TGTGCCAGCAGCCAAGATCAACTAGCGAGAGAGACCCAGTACTTC. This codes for CASSQDQLARETQYF.

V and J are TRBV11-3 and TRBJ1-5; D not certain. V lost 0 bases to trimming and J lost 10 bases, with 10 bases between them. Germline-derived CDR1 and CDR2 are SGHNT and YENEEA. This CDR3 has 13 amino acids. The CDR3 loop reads CASSLEYLQPQHF. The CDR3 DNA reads TGTGCCAGCAGCTTAGAGTATCTGCAACCCCAGCATTTT.

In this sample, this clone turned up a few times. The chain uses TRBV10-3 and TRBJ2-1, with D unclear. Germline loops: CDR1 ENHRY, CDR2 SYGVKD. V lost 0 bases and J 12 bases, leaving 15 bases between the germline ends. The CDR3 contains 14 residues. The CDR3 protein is CAISESALPEGQFF. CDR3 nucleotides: TGTGCCATCAGTGAGTCGGCCCTTCCCGAAGGGCAGTTCTTC.

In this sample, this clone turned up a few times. The CDR3 bases are TGTGCCAGCAGTTTGGCGAATTATCAGCCCCAGCATTTT. Translation gives CASSLANYQPQHF. The rearrangement joins TRBV27 to TRBJ1-5; D is uncertain. This CDR3 has 13 amino acids. Germline V gives CDR1 MNHEY, CDR2 SMNVEV (reference sequence). Deletions cut 3 bases from V and 5 bases from J, with 8 bases between.

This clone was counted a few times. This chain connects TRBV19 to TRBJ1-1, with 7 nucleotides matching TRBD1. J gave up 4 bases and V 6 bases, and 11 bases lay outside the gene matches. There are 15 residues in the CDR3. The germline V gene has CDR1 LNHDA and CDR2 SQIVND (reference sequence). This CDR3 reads CASSRPDRVGTEAFF. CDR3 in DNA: TGTGCCAGTAGCCGCCCAGACAGGGTGGGCACTGAAGCTTTCTTT. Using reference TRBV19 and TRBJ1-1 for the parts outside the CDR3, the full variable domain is DGGITQSPKYLFRKEGQNVTLSCEQNLNHDAMYWYRQDPGQGLRLIYYSQIVNDFQKGDIAEGYSVSREKKESFPLTVTSAQKNPTAFYLCASSRPDRVGTEAFFGQGTRLTVV.

In DNA form, the CDR3 reads TGTGCCAGCAGCTCCAGGGGAGGGGAGGTCGGCTACACCTTC. It is translated as CASSSRGGEVGYTF. The chain recombines TRBV7-2 with TRBJ1-2; D perhaps matches TRBD1 (6 bases). The CDR3 sequence is 14 residues long. Trimming removed 4 bases from V and 8 bases from J, with 17 bases in between. Germline lookup yields CDR1 SGHTA and CDR2 FQGNSA.

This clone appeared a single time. CDR3 sequence: CAWSLTGELFF. Here the CDR3 DNA reads TGTGCCTGGAGTCTGACCGGGGAGCTGTTTTTT. V usage is TRBV30 and J usage is TRBJ2-2; no firm D call. The CDR3 has 11 amino acids. Germline values: CDR1 GTSNPN, CDR2 SVGIG (reference sequence). The germline V and J ends were trimmed by 2 bases and 5 bases, with 3 bases remaining between them.

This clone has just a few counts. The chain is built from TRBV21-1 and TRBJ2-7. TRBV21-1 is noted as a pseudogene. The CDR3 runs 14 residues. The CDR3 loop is CASSKGDVGREQYF. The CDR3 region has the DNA TGTGCCAGCAGCAAAGGGGATGTAGGGCGCGAGCAGTACTTC.

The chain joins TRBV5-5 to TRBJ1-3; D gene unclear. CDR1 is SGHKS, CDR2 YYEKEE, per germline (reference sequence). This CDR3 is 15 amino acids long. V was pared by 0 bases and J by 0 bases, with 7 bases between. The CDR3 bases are TGTGCCAGCAGCTTGGATCCCAGCTCTGGAAACACCATATATTTT. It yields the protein CASSLDPSSGNTIYF.

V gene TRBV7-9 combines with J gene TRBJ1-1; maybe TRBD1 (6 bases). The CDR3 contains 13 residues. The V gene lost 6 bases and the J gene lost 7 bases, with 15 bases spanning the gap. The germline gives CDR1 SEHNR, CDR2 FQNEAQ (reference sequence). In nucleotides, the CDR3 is TGTGCCAGCAGGTTCGGGGGCGAAAATGAAGCTTTCTTT. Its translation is CASRFGGENEAFF.

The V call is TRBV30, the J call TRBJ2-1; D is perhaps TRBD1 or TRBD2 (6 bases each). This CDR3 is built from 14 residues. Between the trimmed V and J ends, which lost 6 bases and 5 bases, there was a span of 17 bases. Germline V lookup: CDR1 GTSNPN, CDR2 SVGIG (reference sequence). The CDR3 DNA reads TGTGCCTGTGAGGGGGGAGTAAGAGACAATGAGCAGTTCTTC. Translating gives CACEGGVRDNEQFF.

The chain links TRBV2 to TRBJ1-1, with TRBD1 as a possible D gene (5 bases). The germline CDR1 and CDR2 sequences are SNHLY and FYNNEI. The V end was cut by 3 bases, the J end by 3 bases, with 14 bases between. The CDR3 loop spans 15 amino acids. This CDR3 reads CASSDGTLGDTEAFF. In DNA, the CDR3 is TGTGCCAGCAGTGACGGGACTCTTGGGGACACTGAAGCTTTCTTT. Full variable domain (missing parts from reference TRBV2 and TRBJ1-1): EPEVTQTPSHQVTQMGQEVILRCVPISNHLYFYWYRQILGQKVEFLVSFYNNEISEKSEIFDDQFSVERPDGSNFTLKIRSTKLEDSAMYFCASSDGTLGDTEAFFGQGTRLTVV.

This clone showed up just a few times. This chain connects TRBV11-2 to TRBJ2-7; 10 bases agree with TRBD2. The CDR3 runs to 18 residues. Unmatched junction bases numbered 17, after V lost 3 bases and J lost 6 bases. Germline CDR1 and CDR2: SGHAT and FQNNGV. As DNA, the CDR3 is TGTGCCAGCAGCTTGAGTCCTCTAGCGGGAGCTGGGGGAGGCGAGCAGTACTTC. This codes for CASSLSPLAGAGGGEQYF.

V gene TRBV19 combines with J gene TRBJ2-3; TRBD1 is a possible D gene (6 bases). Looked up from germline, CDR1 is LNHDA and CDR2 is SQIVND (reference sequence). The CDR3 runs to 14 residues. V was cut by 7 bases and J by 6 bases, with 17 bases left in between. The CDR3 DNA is TGTGCCAGTAAACGGACAGCTTTGATGGATACGCAGTATTTT. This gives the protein CASKRTALMDTQYF.